The sequence of this TCR beta chain was determined in a study of blood T cell repertoires in COVID-19. About the study: COVID-19 samples, acute and convalescent, were from the United States, Italy and Spain. PBMCs, B-cell-depleted T cells, or T cells were the source of the cDNA or gDNA that made up the material.

Original handling: Reference gene primer amplification in the assay estimated nucleated cell counts. Data came from immunoSEQ multiplex PCR; TCRdb stores just in-frame clones and leaves some out. V and J calls and clone size are those listed in that table; D and trimming were worked out from the DNA. The sample lists tens of thousands of clones; less than 90% were seen once. J lost 6 bases, V lost 6 bases, and 8 bases had no gene match. The CDR3 is made up of 14 amino acids. Germline V CDR1 and CDR2: ENHRY, SYGVKD. This chain uses TRBV10-3 with TRBJ2-1; 7 bases align to TRBD2. This sequence was found in an elderly man with acute or convalescent COVID-19. Specimen: peripheral blood. CDR3 amino acids: CAIRDLGGINEQFF. The CDR3 DNA follows: TGTGCCATCAGAGACTTGGGGGGGATCAATGAGCAGTTCTTC.